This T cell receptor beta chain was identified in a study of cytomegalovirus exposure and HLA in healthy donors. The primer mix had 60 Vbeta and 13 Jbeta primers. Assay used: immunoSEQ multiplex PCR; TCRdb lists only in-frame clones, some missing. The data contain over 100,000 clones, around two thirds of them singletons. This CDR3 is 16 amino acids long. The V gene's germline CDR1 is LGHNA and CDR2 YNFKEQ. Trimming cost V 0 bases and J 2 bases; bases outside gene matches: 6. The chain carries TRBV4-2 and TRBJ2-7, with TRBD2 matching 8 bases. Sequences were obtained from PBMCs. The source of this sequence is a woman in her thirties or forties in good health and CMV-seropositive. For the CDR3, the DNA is TGTGCCAGCAGCCAAGATCGTCCAGCGGGGGCCTACGAGCAGTACTTC. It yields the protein CASSQDRPAGAYEQYF.